This TCR beta chain was obtained from a study of T cells in Graves' hyperthyroidism and ophthalmopathy. Study conclusions and caveats: The model forecast ophthalmopathy, anticipating it by a median approximately 6 months before onset.

It was RNA transcripts that yielded the amplified TCR beta CDR3 regions. Carried out on the TCR CDR3, a first-round RT-PCR used the HTBI primer set. Each CDR3 protein gets one entry after TCRdb re-called the multiplex PCR reads with MiXCR. This table has fewer than 700,000 distinct CDR3 sequences, more than 15% appearing once. Deletions cut 7 bases from V and 5 bases from J, with 15 bases between. There are 13 residues in the CDR3. Germline loops: CDR1 SGDLS, CDR2 YYNGEE. This clonotype has at least ten counts. Its antigen is undetermined. A NOSPECS grade of at least 4, a Clinical Activity Score of at least 3 and duration under 3 months were recorded in ophthalmopathy patients.

The chain links TRBV9 to TRBJ2-5; D assignment may be TRBD1 or TRBD2 (5 bases each). Source material: blood. This TCR was sampled from a woman aged 18 to 35 with Graves' ophthalmopathy. CDR3 coding DNA: TGTGCCAGCGGCCAGGGAGAAGCGGAGACCCAGTACTTC. It yields the protein CASGQGEAETQYF.